Following are 20 T cell receptor beta chains from one sample sequenced in a study of shared clonotypes between healthy human individuals. Terminally differentiated effector memory CD45RA+ cells were excluded from the naive CD8 cells, which were CD45RO-negative and positively selected for CCR7. Produced via immunoSEQ multiplex PCR; TCRdb's table is partial and in-frame only. Here the sample spans some 2.1 million clones, roughly 95% being singletons. Sequencing was carried out using naive CD8+ T cells from PBMCs. The receptors derive from a man younger than 35 in good health. Some clones in this sample may be carry-over from other donors' samples.

The rearrangement links TRBV7-2 to TRBJ2-1, with 11 bases matching TRBD2. The CDR3 is made up of 15 amino acids. Germline values: CDR1 SGHTA, CDR2 FQGNSA. After removal of 5 bases from V and 8 bases from J, the junction contained 8 bases not matched to a gene. This CDR3 is CASSAGLAAWDEQFF. The CDR3 nucleotides are TGTGCCAGCAGCGCGGGACTAGCGGCCTGGGATGAGCAGTTCTTC.

V is TRBV28 and J is TRBJ2-3, with D possibly being TRBD2 (5 bases). Germline V gene data show CDR1 as MDHEN and CDR2 as SYDVKM. V shed 5 bases and J shed 2 bases, with 17 bases lying between them. The CDR3 has 16 amino acids. The CDR3 spells CASSEGAGRNTDTQYF. The DNA of the CDR3 is TGTGCCAGCAGTGAGGGTGCAGGCAGGAACACAGATACGCAGTATTTT.

The chain recombines TRBV5-1 with TRBJ1-1, with D tentatively TRBD1 (5 bases). In germline, CDR1 is SGHRS, CDR2 YFSETQ. The germline V and J ends were trimmed by 0 bases and 0 bases, with 9 bases remaining between them. This CDR3 region has 15 residues. The CDR3 DNA follows: TGCGCCAGCAGCTTGGACAGGTCCCTGAACACTGAAGCTTTCTTT. It translates to CASSLDRSLNTEAFF.

The chain's CDR3 is CASSLGPLGPGQNYGYTF. In nucleotides, the CDR3 is TGCGCCAGCAGCTTGGGGCCCTTAGGACCGGGACAGAACTATGGCTACACCTTC. J is TRBJ1-2 and V is TRBV5-1, with 7 bases aligning to TRBD1. J lost 2 bases, V lost 0 bases, and 13 bases had no gene match. The CDR3 runs to 18 residues. CDR1 is SGHRS and CDR2 is YFSETQ in the germline V gene.

The chain carries TRBV13 and TRBJ1-1; D unclear. V gave up 5 bases and J gave up 2 bases, with 9 bases separating them. The CDR3 totals 13 residues. The germline gives CDR1 PRHDT, CDR2 FYEKMQ (reference sequence). CDR3 DNA: TGTGCCAGCAGCCCGGGGAGTAACACTGAAGCTTTCTTT. Its translation is CASSPGSNTEAFF.

Details on this clone: In the same sample, other DNA sequences code for this CDR3. The chain employs TRBV9 and TRBJ2-6; D not certain. The CDR3 runs 14 residues. The V and J ends lost 0 bases and 4 bases respectively, with 5 bases between them. Germline V gene data show CDR1 as SGDLS and CDR2 as YYNGEE. The CDR3, as DNA: TGTGCCAGCAGCGTAGTGGGCGGGGCCAACGTCCTGACTTTC. Protein: CASSVVGGANVLTF.

In this sample, this clone turned up once. The J gene is TRBJ2-1, the V gene TRBV9, with D perhaps matching TRBD1 (5 bases). The CDR3 spans 15 residues. Trimming took 3 bases from V and 2 from J, leaving 12 bases between them. Germline CDR1 and CDR2: SGDLS and YYNGEE. The CDR3 protein is CASSGGQGTYNEQFF. Written as DNA, the CDR3 is TGTGCCAGCAGCGGGGGCCAGGGTACCTACAATGAGCAGTTCTTC.

V is TRBV6-5 and J is TRBJ2-1, with 12 bases aligning to TRBD2. CDR3 length: 15 residues. The V segment lost 6 bases and the J segment 10 bases; nucleotides outside the gene matches: 10. Germline CDR1 and CDR2: MNHEY and SVGAGI. In DNA, the CDR3 is TGTGCCAGCAGATTACTAGCGGGAGGTGGGAAAGAGCAGTTCTTC. It yields the protein CASRLLAGGGKEQFF.

The chain couples TRBV9 to TRBJ2-2; D may be TRBD2 (6 bases). V was cut by 2 bases and J by 4 bases, with 27 bases left in between. The CDR3 has 20 residues. CDR1 and CDR2 (germline): SGDLS, YYNGEE. CDR3 protein: CASSVPQGPASVHVTGELFF. The CDR3 DNA sequence: TGTGCCAGCAGCGTCCCCCAAGGCCCCGCTAGCGTGCATGTCACCGGGGAGCTGTTTTTT.

The chain is built from TRBV10-3 and TRBJ1-1; 8 bases line up with TRBD1. CDR1 and CDR2 from the germline V gene are ENHRY and SYGVKD. V dropped 5 bases and J dropped 5; count of bases not matched to a gene: 10. The CDR3 is made up of 15 amino acids. Here the CDR3 DNA reads TGTGCCATCAGTCCTGCAGGGGGCATACGGACTGAAGCTTTCTTT. Protein: CAISPAGGIRTEAFF.

This clone was detected a few times. This chain uses TRBV5-8 with TRBJ2-2; 8 bases align to TRBD2. J gave up 4 bases and V 4 bases, and 9 bases lay outside the gene matches. CDR1 SGHTS and CDR2 YDEGEE come from the germline V gene. The CDR3 sequence is 16 residues long. The CDR3 region is CASSVGLDLITGELFF. The CDR3 coding sequence is TGTGCCAGCAGCGTGGGACTAGATTTGATCACCGGGGAGCTGTTTTTT.

The chain joins TRBV6-4 to TRBJ2-1, with 8 positions matching TRBD1. In germline, CDR1 is MRHNA, CDR2 SNTAGT. There are 15 residues in the CDR3. Germline trimming cut 2 bases from V and 5 bases from J; bases unmatched to any gene: 5. This chain's CDR3 is CASSDLTGGNNEQFF. The CDR3 bases are TGTGCCAGCAGTGACCTAACAGGGGGTAACAATGAGCAGTTCTTC.

The genes are TRBV27 and TRBJ2-3; D not resolved. The CDR3 totals 15 residues. Germline assignment: CDR1 MNHEY and CDR2 SMNVEV (reference sequence). Trimming pared 6 bases from V and 1 base from J, leaving 14 bases between. CDR3 coding DNA: TGTGCCAGCAGCCCAATTAGGCGCGGCACAGATACGCAGTATTTT. Encoded protein: CASSPIRRGTDTQYF.

The gene calls are TRBV4-1 and TRBJ1-2; unclear D gene. This CDR3 spans 14 amino acids. Trimming took off 0 bases at V and 3 bases at J, with 8 bases between the two ends. Germline CDR1 is MGHRA and CDR2 is YSYEKL. The CDR3, as DNA: TGCGCCAGCAGCCAAGAAACCCAGTACTATGGCTACACCTTC. Encoded protein: CASSQETQYYGYTF.

The rearrangement uses TRBV9 and TRBJ2-7; D remains ambiguous. CDR3 length: 15 residues. Trimming removed 4 bases from V and 6 bases from J, with 20 bases in between. The germline gives CDR1 SGDLS, CDR2 YYNGEE. The CDR3 sequence: CASSPNGLKRSEQYF. CDR3 bases: TGTGCCAGCAGCCCAAATGGCCTTAAGAGAAGCGAGCAGTACTTC.

The rearrangement uses TRBV9 and TRBJ2-1, with D maybe TRBD1 (6 bases). CDR3 length equals 15 residues. CDR1 SGDLS and CDR2 YYNGEE come from the germline V gene. With 0 bases removed from V and 6 bases from J, the gap between germline ends came to 13 bases. This CDR3 reads CASSVAQGRFNEQFF. The CDR3 region has the DNA TGTGCCAGCAGCGTAGCACAGGGTCGCTTCAATGAGCAGTTCTTC.

The rearrangement uses TRBV7-6 and TRBJ2-2, with 8 positions matching TRBD1. V dropped 3 bases and J dropped 9; count of bases not matched to a gene: 6. From germline, CDR1 is SGHVS and CDR2 FNYEAQ. This CDR3 has 14 residues. CDR3 sequence reads: CASSLATGARELFF. CDR3 bases: TGTGCCAGCAGCTTGGCGACAGGGGCCCGGGAGCTGTTTTTT.

This clone appeared once. The V gene is TRBV7-6, the J gene TRBJ2-2; D remains ambiguous. Germline loops: CDR1 SGHVS, CDR2 FNYEAQ. The CDR3 runs to 15 residues. Trimming took 2 bases from V and 0 from J, leaving 7 bases between them. CDR3: CASSLYSSNTGELFF. The CDR3 DNA sequence: TGTGCCAGCAGCTTATACAGTTCGAACACCGGGGAGCTGTTTTTT. The full variable domain, completed using reference TRBV7-6 and TRBJ2-2, is GAGVSQSPRYKVTKRGQDVALRCDPISGHVSLYWYRQALGQGPEFLTYFNYEAQQDKSGLPNDRFSAERPEGSISTLTIQRTEQRDSAMYRCASSLYSSNTGELFFGEGSRLTVL.

The V and J genes are TRBV5-1 and TRBJ2-2; the D is unclear. Germline CDR1 and CDR2: SGHRS and YFSETQ. The CDR3 is 17 amino acids. V dropped 2 bases and J dropped 0 bases, with 14 bases sitting between them. This CDR3 reads CASSFPAKAANTGELFF. CDR3 nucleotides: TGCGCCAGCAGCTTTCCAGCCAAAGCCGCGAACACCGGGGAGCTGTTTTTT.

V and J are TRBV7-2 and TRBJ2-3; unclear D gene. Germline-derived CDR1 and CDR2 are SGHTA and FQGNSA. V shed 5 bases and J shed 6 bases, with 6 bases lying between them. This CDR3 is built from 11 residues. The CDR3 is CASSQRDTQYF. CDR3 in DNA: TGTGCCAGCAGCCAACGGGATACGCAGTATTTT.